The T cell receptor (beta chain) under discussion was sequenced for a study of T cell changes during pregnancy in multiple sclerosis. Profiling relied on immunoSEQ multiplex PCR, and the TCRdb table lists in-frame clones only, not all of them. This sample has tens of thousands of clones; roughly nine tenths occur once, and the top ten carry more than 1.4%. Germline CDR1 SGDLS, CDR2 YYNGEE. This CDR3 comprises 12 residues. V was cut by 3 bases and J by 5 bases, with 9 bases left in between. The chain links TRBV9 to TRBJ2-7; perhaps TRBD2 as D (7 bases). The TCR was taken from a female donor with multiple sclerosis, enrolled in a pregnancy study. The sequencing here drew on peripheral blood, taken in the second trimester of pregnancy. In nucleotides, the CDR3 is TGTGCCAGCAGCGGGGGGGGGCACGAGCAGTACTTC. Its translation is CASSGGGHEQYF.